This record looks at one T cell receptor (beta chain) sequence and its context. Generated by immunoSEQ multiplex PCR, the TCRdb table keeps only in-frame clones and is missing some. The sample lists roughly 9,400 clones, about 90% seen once, with 32% in the top ten. This CDR3 comprises 14 residues. The V gene lost 4 bases and the J gene lost 1 base, with 11 bases spanning the gap. From germline, CDR1 is LGHNA and CDR2 YNFKEQ. These data come from a study of blood T cell dynamics during melanoma immunotherapy. As for the study in general: Standard first-line treatment here was pembrolizumab or nivolumab plus ipilimumab in metastatic melanoma.

The time point is: pre-treatment baseline. Prior systemic cancer therapy, immunosuppressant use and other active malignancies excluded patients. The sample here was blood, taken from a patient treated with checkpoint blockade. V gene TRBV4-2 combines with J gene TRBJ2-7; possibly TRBD1 or TRBD2 for D (7 bases each). The receptor's source is a human donor with melanoma. Here the CDR3 reads CASSPGGDSYEQYF. The CDR3, as DNA: TGTGCCAGCAGCCCAGGGGGGGATTCCTACGAGCAGTACTTC.